The next 19 T cell receptor beta chains were all read from a single sample in a study of cytomegalovirus exposure and HLA in healthy donors. The PCR made use of 60 Vbeta and 13 Jbeta primers. Repertoires were generated with immunoSEQ multiplex PCR, while TCRdb's copy carries only in-frame clones and drops some. The sample consists of around 200,000 clones, 70% to 80% of them appearing once. Sequenced sample: PBMCs. Receptors were obtained from a woman aged 30 to 39 in good health and CMV-seropositive.

The V gene is TRBV29-1, the J gene TRBJ2-1; D remains ambiguous. Germline loops: CDR1 SQVTM, CDR2 ANQGSEA. V lost 6 bases and J 3 bases, leaving 6 bases between the germline ends. This CDR3 is built from 11 residues. The DNA of the CDR3 is TGCAGCGTCCGTTACTACAATGAGCAGTTCTTC. Its translation is CSVRYYNEQFF.

The V gene is TRBV18, the J gene TRBJ2-1; a weak D match, TRBD1 (6 bases). The germline V gene has CDR1 KGHSH and CDR2 LQKENI. The V and J ends lost 4 bases and 8 bases respectively, with 12 bases between them. The CDR3 runs to 13 residues. CDR3 protein: CASSHSGVDEQFF. The CDR3 DNA reads TGTGCCAGCTCACACTCAGGGGTGGATGAGCAGTTCTTC. The complete variable domain, with remaining parts taken from reference TRBV18 and TRBJ2-1, reads NAGVMQNPRHLVRRRGQEARLRCSPMKGHSHVYWYRQLPEEGLKFMVYLQKENIIDESGMPKERFSAEFPKEGPSILRIQQVVRGDSAAYFCASSHSGVDEQFFGPGTRLTVL.

V and J are TRBV6-6 and TRBJ1-1; TRBD1 aligns across 7 bases. With V trimmed by 2 bases and J by 6 bases, 0 bases remained unmatched. Germline lookup yields CDR1 MNHNY and CDR2 SVGAGI (reference sequence). This CDR3 region has 12 residues. CDR3 bases: TGTGCCAGCAGTTACAGGGGGCCTGAAGCTTTCTTT. Its translation: CASSYRGPEAFF.

The J gene is TRBJ1-2, the V gene TRBV7-2; no definite D call. CDR1 is SGHTA and CDR2 is FQGNSA in the germline V gene. The V gene lost 4 bases and the J gene lost 7 bases, with 10 bases spanning the gap. The CDR3 is made up of 12 amino acids. The DNA for the CDR3 is TGTGCCAGCAGCTCGAAAGGAGGTGGCTACACCTTC. Protein sequence: CASSSKGGGYTF.

V gene TRBV25-1 combines with J gene TRBJ1-3; D is possibly TRBD1 (6 bases). The CDR3 runs to 14 residues. The germline V gene encodes CDR1 MGHDK and CDR2 SYGVNS. V lost 2 bases, J lost 2 bases, and 7 bases lay in between. The chain's CDR3 is CASSETGPGNTIYF. The CDR3 coding sequence is TGTGCCAGCAGTGAAACAGGGCCTGGAAACACCATATATTTT.

This chain connects TRBV2 to TRBJ2-1; D may be TRBD2 (5 bases). V shed 10 bases and J shed 15 bases, with 16 bases lying between them. The CDR3 has 10 residues. Per germline, CDR1 SNHLY and CDR2 FYNNEI. The CDR3 reads CATQDWVLFF. CDR3 bases: TGTGCCACCCAGGACTGGGTTCTGTTCTTC.

This chain uses TRBV7-9 with TRBJ1-2; TRBD1 matches at 7 bases. V shed 1 base and J 5 bases; nucleotides not matched to a gene: 7. CDR3 length: 15 residues. Germline lookup yields CDR1 SEHNR and CDR2 FQNEAQ (reference sequence). DNA for the CDR3: TGTGCCAGCAGCTTAGGCCCAGGGGGAATTTATGGCTACACCTTC. Its translation: CASSLGPGGIYGYTF.

This clone was seen a handful of times. This chain joins TRBV4-3 and TRBJ2-5; TRBD1 matches at 10 bases. The germline CDR1 and CDR2 sequences are LGHNA and YSLEER. The ends lost 1 base at V and 3 bases at J; junction bases unmatched: 5. The CDR3 has 16 residues. Written as DNA, the CDR3 is TGCGCCAGCAGCCAAGGGGGACAGGGGAGAGAAGAGACCCAGTACTTC. It codes for CASSQGGQGREETQYF.

CDR3 region: CASSSGRLAKNIQYF. The CDR3 DNA is TGTGCCAGCAGTAGCGGCCGACTAGCCAAAAACATTCAGTACTTC. The gene calls are TRBV6-1 and TRBJ2-4; tentatively, D is TRBD2 (5 bases). The CDR3 loop spans 15 amino acids. Between the trimmed V and J ends, which lost 5 bases and 0 bases, there was a span of 11 bases. Germline V gene sequence: CDR1 MNHNS, CDR2 SASEGT.

The J gene is TRBJ2-3, the V gene TRBV7-9; D is undetermined. The CDR3 totals 16 residues. Trimming removed 3 bases at V and 3 bases at J, with 16 bases between. The V gene's germline CDR1 is SEHNR and CDR2 FQNEAQ (reference sequence). The CDR3 spells CASSFMPNPSTDTQYF. Here the CDR3 DNA reads TGTGCCAGCAGCTTTATGCCTAACCCTTCTACAGATACGCAGTATTTT.

The count of this clone is one. This chain connects TRBV29-1 to TRBJ1-2, with TRBD1 matching over 10 bases. The germline gives CDR1 SQVTM, CDR2 ANQGSEA. CDR3 size: 14 residues. V lost 4 bases to trimming and J lost 7 bases; unmatched junction nucleotides: 9. The CDR3 DNA follows: TGCAGCGTTGCAGACAGGGGGCGCCGGGGTGGCTACACCTTC. Translation: CSVADRGRRGGYTF.

The rearrangement joins TRBV5-1 to TRBJ2-2, with a possible D match to TRBD2 (6 bases). The V end lost 0 bases, the J end lost 8 bases, and 20 bases lay between the germline ends. The V gene's germline CDR1 is SGHRS and CDR2 YFSETQ. CDR3 length equals 17 residues. The CDR3 loop reads CASSLEVLYSGIGELFF. The DNA of the CDR3 is TGCGCCAGCAGCTTGGAGGTGCTTTATAGCGGAATAGGGGAGCTGTTTTTT.

The chain combines TRBV6-6 with TRBJ2-7; perhaps TRBD2 as D (6 bases). Per the germline V gene, CDR1 is MNHNY and CDR2 is SVGAGI (reference sequence). Trimming took 5 bases from V and 3 from J, leaving 11 bases between them. This CDR3 spans 13 amino acids. The CDR3 is CASSPPGSYEQYF. The CDR3, as DNA: TGTGCCAGCAGTCCGCCCGGGAGCTACGAGCAGTACTTC.

In its sample, this clone was seen once. The rearrangement joins TRBV9 to TRBJ2-7; TRBD2 is a possible D gene (6 bases). CDR3 length equals 17 residues. V lost 3 bases and J lost 0, with 19 bases in between. Germline V gene data show CDR1 as SGDLS and CDR2 as YYNGEE. The chain's CDR3 is CASSGEGGGTNSYEQYF. CDR3 nucleotides: TGTGCCAGCAGCGGCGAGGGTGGGGGGACCAACTCCTACGAGCAGTACTTC.

This chain connects TRBV9 to TRBJ2-3; 11 nucleotides agree with TRBD2. There are 19 residues in the CDR3. V trimming: 0 bases; J trimming: 0 bases; junction bases outside the gene matches: 9. Germline V gives CDR1 SGDLS, CDR2 YYNGEE. CDR3 sequence (DNA): TGTGCCAGCAGCGTAGGTACTAGCGGGAGATGGAGTAGCACAGATACGCAGTATTTT. Translated: CASSVGTSGRWSSTDTQYF.

This CDR3 reads CASSPSNTYNEQFF. DNA of the CDR3: TGTGCCAGCAGCCCCTCAAACACCTACAATGAGCAGTTCTTC. The chain is built from TRBV5-6 and TRBJ2-1; D gene ambiguous. The V end was cut by 4 bases, the J end by 2 bases, with 10 bases between. Germline V gene sequence: CDR1 SGHDT, CDR2 YYEEEE. This CDR3 region has 14 residues. The whole variable domain, remainder taken from reference TRBV5-6 and TRBJ2-1, is DAGVTQSPTHLIKTRGQQVTLRCSPKSGHDTVSWYQQALGQGPQFIFQYYEEEERQRGNFPDRFSGHQFPNYSSELNVNALLLGDSALYLCASSPSNTYNEQFFGPGTRLTVL.

This chain connects TRBV6-4 to TRBJ2-1; D possibly corresponds to TRBD1 (5 bases). This CDR3 spans 15 amino acids. The V gene's germline CDR1 is MRHNA and CDR2 SNTAGT. The V gene lost 5 bases and the J gene lost 2 bases, with 13 bases spanning the gap. The CDR3 sequence: CASSFYGAPYNEQFF. As DNA, the CDR3 is TGTGCCAGCAGTTTTTATGGGGCGCCCTACAATGAGCAGTTCTTC.

The V call is TRBV21-1, the J call TRBJ2-7; TRBD2 is taken as the D call from the table, unchecked against the DNA. TRBV21-1 is tagged as a pseudogene. The CDR3 extends over 17 amino acids. DNA for the CDR3: TGTGCCAGCAGCAAACCGCGGCTTGGACTACCTAGAGTCGAGCAGTACTTC. Translated, it gives CASSKPRLGLPRVEQYF.

This chain connects TRBV18 to TRBJ1-1, with D hard to call. Germline CDR1 is KGHSH and CDR2 is LQKENI. CDR3 length: 14 residues. V was shortened by 2 bases and J by 1 base, with 8 bases between the two germline ends. The CDR3 spells CASSPGTRNTEAFF. The CDR3 DNA follows: TGTGCCAGCTCACCAGGTACCAGGAACACTGAAGCTTTCTTT. Filled out from reference TRBV18 and TRBJ1-1, the complete variable domain reads NAGVMQNPRHLVRRRGQEARLRCSPMKGHSHVYWYRQLPEEGLKFMVYLQKENIIDESGMPKERFSAEFPKEGPSILRIQQVVRGDSAAYFCASSPGTRNTEAFFGQGTRLTVV.